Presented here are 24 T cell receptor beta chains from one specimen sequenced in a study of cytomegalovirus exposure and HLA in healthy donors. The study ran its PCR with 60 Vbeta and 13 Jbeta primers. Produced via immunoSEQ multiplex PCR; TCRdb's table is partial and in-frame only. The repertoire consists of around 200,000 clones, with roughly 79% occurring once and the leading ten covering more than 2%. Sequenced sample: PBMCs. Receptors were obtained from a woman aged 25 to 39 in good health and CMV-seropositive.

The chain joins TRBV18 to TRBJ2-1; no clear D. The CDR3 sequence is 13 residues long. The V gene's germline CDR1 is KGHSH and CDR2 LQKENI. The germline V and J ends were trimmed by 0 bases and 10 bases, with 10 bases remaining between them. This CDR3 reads CASSPPSLYEQFF. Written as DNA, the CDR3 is TGTGCCAGCTCACCACCGAGCTTGTACGAGCAGTTCTTC.

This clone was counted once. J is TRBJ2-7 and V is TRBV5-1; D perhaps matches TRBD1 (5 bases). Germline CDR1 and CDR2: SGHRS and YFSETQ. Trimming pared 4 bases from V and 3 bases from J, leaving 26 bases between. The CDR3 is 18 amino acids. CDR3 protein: CASSEGEMGRAGIYEQYF. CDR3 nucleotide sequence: TGCGCCAGCAGCGAAGGCGAAATGGGCAGGGCTGGGATCTACGAGCAGTACTTC.

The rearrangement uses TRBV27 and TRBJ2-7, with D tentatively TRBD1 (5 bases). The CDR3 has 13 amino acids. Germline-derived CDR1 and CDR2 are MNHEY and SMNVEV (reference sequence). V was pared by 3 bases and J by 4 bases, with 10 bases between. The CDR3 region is CASSLRQRYEQYF. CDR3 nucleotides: TGTGCCAGCAGTTTGAGACAGCGATACGAGCAGTACTTC.

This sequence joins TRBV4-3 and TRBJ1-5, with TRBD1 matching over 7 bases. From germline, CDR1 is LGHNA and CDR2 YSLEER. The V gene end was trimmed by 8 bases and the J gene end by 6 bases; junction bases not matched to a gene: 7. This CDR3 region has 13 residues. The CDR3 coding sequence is TGCGCCAGCGGTCGACAGGGCGGTCAGCCCCAGCATTTT. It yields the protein CASGRQGGQPQHF.

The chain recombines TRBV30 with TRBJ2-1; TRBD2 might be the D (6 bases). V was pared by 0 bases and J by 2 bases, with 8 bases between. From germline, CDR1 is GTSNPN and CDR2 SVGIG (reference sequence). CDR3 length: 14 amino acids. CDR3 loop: CAWSVGGAYNEQFF. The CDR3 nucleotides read TGTGCCTGGAGTGTAGGCGGGGCCTACAATGAGCAGTTCTTC.

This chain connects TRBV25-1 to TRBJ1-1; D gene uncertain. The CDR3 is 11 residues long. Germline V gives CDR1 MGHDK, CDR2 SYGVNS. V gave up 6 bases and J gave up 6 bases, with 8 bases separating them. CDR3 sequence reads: CASSLRAEAFF. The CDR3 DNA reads TGTGCCAGCAGCCTCCGGGCTGAAGCTTTCTTT. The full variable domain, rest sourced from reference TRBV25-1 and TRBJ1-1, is EADIYQTPRYLVIGTGKKITLECSQTMGHDKMYWYQQDPGMELHLIHYSYGVNSTEKGDLSSESTVSRIRTEHFPLTLESARPSHTSQYLCASSLRAEAFFGQGTRLTVV.

The CDR3 DNA sequence: TGTGCCAGCAGTTCTCTACGGACAGGGGACGATCAGCCCCAGCATTTT. It encodes CASSSLRTGDDQPQHF. The V and J genes are TRBV28 and TRBJ1-5, with 9 bases aligning to TRBD1. The germline V gene has CDR1 MDHEN and CDR2 SYDVKM. V dropped 4 bases and J dropped 5; count of bases not matched to a gene: 9. There are 16 residues in the CDR3.

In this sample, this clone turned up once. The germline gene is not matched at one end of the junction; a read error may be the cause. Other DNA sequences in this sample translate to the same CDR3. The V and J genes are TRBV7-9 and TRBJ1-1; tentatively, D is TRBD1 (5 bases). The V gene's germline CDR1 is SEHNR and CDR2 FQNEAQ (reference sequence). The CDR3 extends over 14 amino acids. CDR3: CASSYGVEGAEAFF. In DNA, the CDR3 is TGCGCCAGCAGCTACGGTGTCGAAGGGGCCGAAGCTTTCTTT.

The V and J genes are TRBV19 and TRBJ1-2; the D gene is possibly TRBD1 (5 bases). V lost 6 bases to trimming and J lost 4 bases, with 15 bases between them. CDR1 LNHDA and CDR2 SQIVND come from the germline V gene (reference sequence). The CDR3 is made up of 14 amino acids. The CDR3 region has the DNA TGTGCCAGTAGGGAACAGGCTTCCTCCTATGGCTACACCTTC. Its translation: CASREQASSYGYTF.

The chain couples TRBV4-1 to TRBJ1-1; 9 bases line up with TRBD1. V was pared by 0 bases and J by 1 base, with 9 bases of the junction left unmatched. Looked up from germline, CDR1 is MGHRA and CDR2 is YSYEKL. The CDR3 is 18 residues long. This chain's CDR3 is CASSQETPGTGTNTEAFF. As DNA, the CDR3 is TGCGCCAGCAGCCAAGAGACCCCCGGGACAGGGACGAACACTGAAGCTTTCTTT.

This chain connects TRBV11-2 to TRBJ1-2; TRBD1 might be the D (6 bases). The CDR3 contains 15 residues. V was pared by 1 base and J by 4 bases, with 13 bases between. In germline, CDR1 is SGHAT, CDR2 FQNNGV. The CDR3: CASSLGQGPLYGYTF. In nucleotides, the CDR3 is TGTGCCAGCAGCTTAGGGCAGGGGCCCCTCTATGGCTACACCTTC.

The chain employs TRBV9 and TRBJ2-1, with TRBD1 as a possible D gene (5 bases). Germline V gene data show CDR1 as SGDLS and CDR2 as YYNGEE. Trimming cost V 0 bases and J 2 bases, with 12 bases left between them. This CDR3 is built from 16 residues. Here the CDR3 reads CASSVGPDSAYNEQFF. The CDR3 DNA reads TGTGCCAGCAGCGTAGGACCCGACAGTGCCTACAATGAGCAGTTCTTC.

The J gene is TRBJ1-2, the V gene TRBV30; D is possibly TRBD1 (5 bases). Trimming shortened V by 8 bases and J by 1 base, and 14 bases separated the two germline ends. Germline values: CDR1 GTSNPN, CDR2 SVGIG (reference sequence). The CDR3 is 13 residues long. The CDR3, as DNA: TGTGCCCTGGGTCAGGGATTTAACTATGGCTACACCTTC. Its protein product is CALGQGFNYGYTF.

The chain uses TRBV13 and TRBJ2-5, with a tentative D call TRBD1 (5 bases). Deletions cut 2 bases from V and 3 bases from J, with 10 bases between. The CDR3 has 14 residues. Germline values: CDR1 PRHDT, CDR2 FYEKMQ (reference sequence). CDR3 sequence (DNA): TGTGCCAGCAGCTTACGAGCAGGGAAAGAGACCCAGTACTTC. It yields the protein CASSLRAGKETQYF.

The CDR3 sequence is CASTPDTSSYNEQFF. The CDR3 coding sequence is TGTGCCAGTACTCCGGACACGAGCTCCTACAATGAGCAGTTCTTC. This sequence joins TRBV19 and TRBJ2-1; weak D call: TRBD1 (5 bases). The CDR3 sequence is 15 residues long. The V gene's germline CDR1 is LNHDA and CDR2 SQIVND (reference sequence). Trimming stripped 7 bases from V and 0 bases from J, with 13 bases between.

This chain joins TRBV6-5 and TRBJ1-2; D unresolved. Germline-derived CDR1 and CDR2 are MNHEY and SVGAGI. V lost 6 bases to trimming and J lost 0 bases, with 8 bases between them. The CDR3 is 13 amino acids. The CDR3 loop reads CASRPGSNYGYTF. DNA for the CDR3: TGTGCCAGCAGACCCGGGTCTAACTATGGCTACACCTTC.

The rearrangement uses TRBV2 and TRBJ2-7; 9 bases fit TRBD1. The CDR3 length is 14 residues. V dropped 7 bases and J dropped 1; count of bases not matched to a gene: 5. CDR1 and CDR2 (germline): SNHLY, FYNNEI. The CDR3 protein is CASKGQGGSYEQYF. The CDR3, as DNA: TGTGCCAGCAAGGGACAGGGAGGGTCCTACGAGCAGTACTTC.

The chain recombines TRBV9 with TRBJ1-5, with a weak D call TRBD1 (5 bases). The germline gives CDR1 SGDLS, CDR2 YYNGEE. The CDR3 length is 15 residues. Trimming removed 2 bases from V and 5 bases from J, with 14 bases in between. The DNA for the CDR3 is TGTGCCAGCAGCGTTAGCCCCCAAGGGGATCAGCCCCAGCATTTT. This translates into CASSVSPQGDQPQHF.

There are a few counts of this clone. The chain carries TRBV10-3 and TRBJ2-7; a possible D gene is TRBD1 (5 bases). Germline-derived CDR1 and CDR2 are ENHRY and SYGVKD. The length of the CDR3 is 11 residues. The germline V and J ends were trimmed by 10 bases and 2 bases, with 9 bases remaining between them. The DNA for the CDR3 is TGTGCCACCCAGGGTGCCTACGAGCAGTACTTC. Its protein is CATQGAYEQYF.

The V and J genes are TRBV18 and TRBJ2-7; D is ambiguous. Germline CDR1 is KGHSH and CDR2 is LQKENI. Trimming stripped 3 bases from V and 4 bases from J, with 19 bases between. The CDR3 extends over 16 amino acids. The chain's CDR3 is CASSPSFGQDTYEQYF. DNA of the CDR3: TGTGCCAGCTCACCCAGCTTTGGGCAGGATACGTACGAGCAGTACTTC.

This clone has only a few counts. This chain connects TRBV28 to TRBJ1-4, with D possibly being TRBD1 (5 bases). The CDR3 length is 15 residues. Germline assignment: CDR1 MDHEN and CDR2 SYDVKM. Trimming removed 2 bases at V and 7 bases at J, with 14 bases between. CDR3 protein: CASSLGGRVLEKLFF. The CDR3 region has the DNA TGTGCCAGCAGTTTAGGGGGGAGGGTCCTTGAAAAACTGTTTTTT.

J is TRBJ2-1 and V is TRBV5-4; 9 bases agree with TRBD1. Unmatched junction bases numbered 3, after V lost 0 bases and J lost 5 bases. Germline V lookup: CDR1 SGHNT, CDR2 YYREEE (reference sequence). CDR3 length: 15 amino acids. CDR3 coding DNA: TGTGCCAGCAGCTTGGGGGACAGGGCACACAATGAGCAGTTCTTC. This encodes CASSLGDRAHNEQFF. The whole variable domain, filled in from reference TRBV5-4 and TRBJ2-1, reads ETGVTQSPTHLIKTRGQQVTLRCSSQSGHNTVSWYQQALGQGPQFIFQYYREEENGRGNFPPRFSGLQFPNYSSELNVNALELDDSALYLCASSLGDRAHNEQFFGPGTRLTVL.

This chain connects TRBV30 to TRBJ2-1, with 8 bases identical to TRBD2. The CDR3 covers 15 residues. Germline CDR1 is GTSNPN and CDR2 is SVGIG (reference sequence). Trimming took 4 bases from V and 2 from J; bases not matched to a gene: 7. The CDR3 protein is CAWTIGGAAYNEQFF. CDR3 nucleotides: TGTGCCTGGACGATCGGGGGGGCCGCCTACAATGAGCAGTTCTTC.

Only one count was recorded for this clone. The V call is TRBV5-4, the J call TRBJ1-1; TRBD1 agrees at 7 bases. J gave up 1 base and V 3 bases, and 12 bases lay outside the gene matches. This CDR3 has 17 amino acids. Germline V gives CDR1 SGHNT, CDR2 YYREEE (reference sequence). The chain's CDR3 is CASSWKTGAYGNTEAFF. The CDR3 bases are TGTGCCAGCAGCTGGAAAACAGGGGCGTACGGGAACACTGAAGCTTTCTTT.